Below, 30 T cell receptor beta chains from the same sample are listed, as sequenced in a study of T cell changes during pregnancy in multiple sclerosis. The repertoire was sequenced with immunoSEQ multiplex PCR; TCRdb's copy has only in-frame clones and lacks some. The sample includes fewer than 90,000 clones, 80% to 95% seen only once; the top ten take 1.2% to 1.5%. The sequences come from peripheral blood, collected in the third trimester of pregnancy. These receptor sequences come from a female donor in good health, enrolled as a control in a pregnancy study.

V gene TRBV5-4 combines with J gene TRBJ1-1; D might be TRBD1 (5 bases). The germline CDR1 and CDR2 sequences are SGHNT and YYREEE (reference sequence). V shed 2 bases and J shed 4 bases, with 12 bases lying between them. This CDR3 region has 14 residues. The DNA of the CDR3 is TGTGCCAGCAGCTTCAGGGCGGAAAGCACTGAAGCTTTCTTT. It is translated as CASSFRAESTEAFF.

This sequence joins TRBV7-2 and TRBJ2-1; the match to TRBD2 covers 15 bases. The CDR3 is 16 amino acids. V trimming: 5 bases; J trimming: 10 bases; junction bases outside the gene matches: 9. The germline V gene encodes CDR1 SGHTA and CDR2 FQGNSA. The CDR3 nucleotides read TGTGCCAGCAGCGGCCGGACTAGCGGGAGGGCGGGAGAGCAGTTCTTC. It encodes CASSGRTSGRAGEQFF.

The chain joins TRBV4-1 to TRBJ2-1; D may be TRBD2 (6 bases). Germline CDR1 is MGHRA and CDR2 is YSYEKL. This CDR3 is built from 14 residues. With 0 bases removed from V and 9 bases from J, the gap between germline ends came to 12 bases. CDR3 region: CASSQEGGTREQFF. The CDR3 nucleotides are TGCGCCAGCAGCCAAGAGGGCGGGACCCGTGAGCAGTTCTTC.

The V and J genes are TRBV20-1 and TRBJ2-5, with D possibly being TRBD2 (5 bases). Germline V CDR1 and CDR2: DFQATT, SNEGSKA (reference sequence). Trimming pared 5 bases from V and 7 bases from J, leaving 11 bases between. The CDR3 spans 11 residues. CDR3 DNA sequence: TGCAGTGCTCCGGGGATATGGACCCAGTACTTC. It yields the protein CSAPGIWTQYF.

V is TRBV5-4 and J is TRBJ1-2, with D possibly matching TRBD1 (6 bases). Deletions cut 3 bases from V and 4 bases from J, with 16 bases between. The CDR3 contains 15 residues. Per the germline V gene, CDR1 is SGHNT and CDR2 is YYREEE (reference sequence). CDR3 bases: TGTGCCAGCAGCTCTGCTGTCGACAGGTTCTATGGCTACACCTTC. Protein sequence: CASSSAVDRFYGYTF.

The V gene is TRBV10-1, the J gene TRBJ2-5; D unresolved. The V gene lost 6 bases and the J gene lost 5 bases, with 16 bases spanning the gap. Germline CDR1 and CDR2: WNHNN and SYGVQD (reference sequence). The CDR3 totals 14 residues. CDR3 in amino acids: CASRPKPSGETQYF. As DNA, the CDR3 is TGCGCCAGCAGACCAAAACCATCCGGTGAGACCCAGTACTTC.

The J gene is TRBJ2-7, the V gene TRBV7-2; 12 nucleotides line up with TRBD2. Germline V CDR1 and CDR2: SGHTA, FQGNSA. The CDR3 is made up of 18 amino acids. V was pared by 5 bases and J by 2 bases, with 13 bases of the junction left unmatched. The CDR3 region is CASSHEASGRAAAYEQYF. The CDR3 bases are TGTGCCAGCAGCCACGAGGCTAGCGGGAGGGCCGCGGCCTACGAGCAGTACTTC.

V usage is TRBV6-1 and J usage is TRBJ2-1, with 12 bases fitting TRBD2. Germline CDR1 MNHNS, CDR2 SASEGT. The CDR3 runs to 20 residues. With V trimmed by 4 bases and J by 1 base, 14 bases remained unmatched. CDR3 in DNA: TGTGCCAGCAGTGGTGGGCTAGCGGGAGGGTTGGGACAATCCTACAATGAGCAGTTCTTC. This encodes CASSGGLAGGLGQSYNEQFF.

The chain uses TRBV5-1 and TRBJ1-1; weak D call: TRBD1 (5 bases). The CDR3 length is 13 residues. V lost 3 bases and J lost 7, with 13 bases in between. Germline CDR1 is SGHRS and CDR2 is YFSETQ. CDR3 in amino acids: CASSYPSGGEAFF. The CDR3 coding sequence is TGCGCCAGCAGCTACCCCAGCGGGGGTGAAGCTTTCTTT.

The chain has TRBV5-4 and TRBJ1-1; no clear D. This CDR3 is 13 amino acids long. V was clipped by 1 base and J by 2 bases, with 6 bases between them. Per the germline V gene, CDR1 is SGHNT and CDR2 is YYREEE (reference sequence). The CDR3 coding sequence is TGTGCCAGCAGCTTGCCGGTAAACACTGAAGCTTTCTTT. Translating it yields CASSLPVNTEAFF.

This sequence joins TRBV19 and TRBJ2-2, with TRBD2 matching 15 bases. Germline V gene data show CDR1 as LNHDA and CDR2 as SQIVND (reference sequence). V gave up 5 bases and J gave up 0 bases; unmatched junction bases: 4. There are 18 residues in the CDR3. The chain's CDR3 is CASSPGLAGGPNTGELFF. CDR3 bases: TGTGCCAGTAGTCCGGGACTAGCGGGAGGCCCGAACACCGGGGAGCTGTTTTTT.

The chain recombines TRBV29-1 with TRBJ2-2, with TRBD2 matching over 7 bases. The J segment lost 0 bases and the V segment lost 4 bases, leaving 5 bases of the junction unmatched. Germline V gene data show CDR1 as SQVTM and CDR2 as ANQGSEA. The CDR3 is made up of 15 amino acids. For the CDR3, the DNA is TGCAGCGTTGCACTAGCGCGATCGAACACCGGGGAGCTGTTTTTT. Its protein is CSVALARSNTGELFF.

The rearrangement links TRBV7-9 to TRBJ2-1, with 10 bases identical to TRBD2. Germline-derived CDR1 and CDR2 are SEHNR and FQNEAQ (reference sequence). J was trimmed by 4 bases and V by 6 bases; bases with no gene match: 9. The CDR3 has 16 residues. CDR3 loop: CASSSSGGRPYNEQFF. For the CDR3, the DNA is TGTGCCAGCAGTTCTAGCGGGGGACGACCTTACAATGAGCAGTTCTTC.

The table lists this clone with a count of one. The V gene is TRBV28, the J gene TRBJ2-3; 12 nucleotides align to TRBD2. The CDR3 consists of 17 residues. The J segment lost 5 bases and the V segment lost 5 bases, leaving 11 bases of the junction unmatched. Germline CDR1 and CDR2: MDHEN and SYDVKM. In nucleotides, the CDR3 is TGTGCCAGCAGTCCCGGACTAGCGGGGATCATTAAAGATACGCAGTATTTT. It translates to CASSPGLAGIIKDTQYF.

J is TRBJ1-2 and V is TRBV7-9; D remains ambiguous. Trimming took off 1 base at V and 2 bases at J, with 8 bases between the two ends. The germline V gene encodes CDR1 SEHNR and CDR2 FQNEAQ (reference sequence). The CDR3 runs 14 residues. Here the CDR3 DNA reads TGTGCCAGCAGCTTAGTGTCCGGGAACTATGGCTACACCTTC. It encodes CASSLVSGNYGYTF. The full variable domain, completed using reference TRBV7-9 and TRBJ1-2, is DTGVSQNPRHKITKRGQNVTFRCDPISEHNRLYWYRQTLGQGPEFLTYFQNEAQLEKSRLLSDRFSAERPKGSFSTLEIQRTEQGDSAMYLCASSLVSGNYGYTFGSGTRLTVV.

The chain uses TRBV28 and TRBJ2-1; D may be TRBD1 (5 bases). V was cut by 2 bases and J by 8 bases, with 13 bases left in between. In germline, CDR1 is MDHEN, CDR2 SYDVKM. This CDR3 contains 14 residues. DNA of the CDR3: TGTGCCAGCAGTTTACAGTTAGGGGCCCATGAGCAGTTCTTC. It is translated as CASSLQLGAHEQFF. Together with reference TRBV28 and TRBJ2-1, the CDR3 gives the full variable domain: DVKVTQSSRYLVKRTGEKVFLECVQDMDHENMFWYRQDPGLGLRLIYFSYDVKMKEKGDIPEGYSVSREKKERFSLILESASTNQTSMYLCASSLQLGAHEQFFGPGTRLTVL.

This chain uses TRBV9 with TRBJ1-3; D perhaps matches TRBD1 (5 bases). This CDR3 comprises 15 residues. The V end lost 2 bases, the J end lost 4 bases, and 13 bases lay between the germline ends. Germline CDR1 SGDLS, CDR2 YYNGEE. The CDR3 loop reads CASSVGGGSGNTIYF. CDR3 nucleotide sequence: TGTGCCAGCAGCGTCGGGGGGGGATCCGGAAACACCATATATTTT.

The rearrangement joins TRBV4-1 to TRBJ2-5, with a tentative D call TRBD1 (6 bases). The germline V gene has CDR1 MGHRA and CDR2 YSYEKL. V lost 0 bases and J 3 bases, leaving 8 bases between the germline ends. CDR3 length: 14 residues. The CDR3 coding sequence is TGCGCCAGCAGCCAAGAAACAGGGAAAGAGACCCAGTACTTC. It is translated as CASSQETGKETQYF.

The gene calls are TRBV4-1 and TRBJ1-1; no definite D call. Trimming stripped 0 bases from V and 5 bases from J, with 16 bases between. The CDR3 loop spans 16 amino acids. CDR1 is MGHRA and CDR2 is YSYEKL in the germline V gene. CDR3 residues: CASSQDGVGGKTEAFF. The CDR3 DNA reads TGCGCCAGCAGCCAAGATGGCGTGGGCGGGAAGACTGAAGCTTTCTTT.

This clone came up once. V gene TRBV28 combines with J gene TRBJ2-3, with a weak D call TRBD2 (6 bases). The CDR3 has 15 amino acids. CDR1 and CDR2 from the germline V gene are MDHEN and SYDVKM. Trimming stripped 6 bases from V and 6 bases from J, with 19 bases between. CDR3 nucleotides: TGTGCCAGCAGCTCCAGGCGGAGGGCCTCTGATACGCAGTATTTT. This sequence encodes CASSSRRRASDTQYF.

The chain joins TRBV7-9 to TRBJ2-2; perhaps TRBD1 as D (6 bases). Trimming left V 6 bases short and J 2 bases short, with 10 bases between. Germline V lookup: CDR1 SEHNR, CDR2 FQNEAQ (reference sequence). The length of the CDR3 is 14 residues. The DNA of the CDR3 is TGTGCCAGCAGTAAGGGACACAACACCGGGGAGCTGTTTTTT. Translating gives CASSKGHNTGELFF.

CDR3 in amino acids: CASSFGTKIGELFF. CDR3 DNA sequence: TGTGCCAGCAGTTTTGGGACTAAAATCGGGGAGCTGTTTTTT. The gene calls are TRBV28 and TRBJ2-2, with TRBD2 matching over 7 bases. Trimming removed 3 bases from V and 7 bases from J; junction bases left unmatched: 5. This CDR3 region has 14 residues. Germline CDR1 MDHEN, CDR2 SYDVKM.

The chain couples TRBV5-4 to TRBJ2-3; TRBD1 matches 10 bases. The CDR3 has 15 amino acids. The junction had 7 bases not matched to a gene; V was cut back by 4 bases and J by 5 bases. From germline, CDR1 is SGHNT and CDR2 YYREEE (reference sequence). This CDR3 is CASSGRQGAQDTQYF. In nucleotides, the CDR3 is TGTGCCAGCAGCGGGAGACAGGGGGCTCAAGATACGCAGTATTTT.

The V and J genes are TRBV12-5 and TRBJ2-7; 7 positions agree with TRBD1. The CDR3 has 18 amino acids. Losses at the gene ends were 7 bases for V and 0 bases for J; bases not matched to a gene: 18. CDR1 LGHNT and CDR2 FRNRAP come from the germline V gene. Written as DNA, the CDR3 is TGTGCTAGTGCCCATGGGCGACCCCGTGACAGGGACTCCTACGAGCAGTACTTC. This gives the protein CASAHGRPRDRDSYEQYF.

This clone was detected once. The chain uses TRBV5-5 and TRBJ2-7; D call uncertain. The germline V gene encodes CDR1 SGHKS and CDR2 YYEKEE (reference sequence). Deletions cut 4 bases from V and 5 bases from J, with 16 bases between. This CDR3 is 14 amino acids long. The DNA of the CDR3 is TGTGCCAGCAGCCTTACCTCGAGTGGGCACGAGCAGTACTTC. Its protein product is CASSLTSSGHEQYF.

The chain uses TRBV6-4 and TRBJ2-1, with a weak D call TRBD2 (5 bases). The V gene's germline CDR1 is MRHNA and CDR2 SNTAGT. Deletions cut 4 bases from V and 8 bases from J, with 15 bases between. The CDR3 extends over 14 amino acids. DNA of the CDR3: TGTGCCAGCAGTGTCGGAGCTCTCGGGGATGAGCAGTTCTTC. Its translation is CASSVGALGDEQFF.

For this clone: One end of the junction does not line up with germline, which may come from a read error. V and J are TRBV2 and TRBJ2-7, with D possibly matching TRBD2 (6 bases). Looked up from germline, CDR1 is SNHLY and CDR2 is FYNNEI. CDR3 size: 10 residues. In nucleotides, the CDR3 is TGTGCCAGCAGTGAGCCGGGACTTTTCTTC. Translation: CASSEPGLFF.

CDR3 sequence: CASSFYLTGTEAFF. The CDR3 nucleotides read TGTGCCAGCAGCTTTTATCTAACGGGGACTGAAGCTTTCTTT. This rearrangement joins TRBV7-2 to TRBJ1-1, with unresolved D. V was cut by 3 bases and J by 5 bases, with 13 bases left in between. Germline CDR1 reads SGHTA; CDR2 reads FQGNSA. The CDR3 covers 14 residues.

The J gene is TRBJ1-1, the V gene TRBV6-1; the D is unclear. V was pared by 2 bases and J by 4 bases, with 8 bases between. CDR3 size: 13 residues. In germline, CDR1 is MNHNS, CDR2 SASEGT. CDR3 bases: TGTGCCAGCAGTGAAATCGGGAGCACTGAAGCTTTCTTT. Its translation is CASSEIGSTEAFF.

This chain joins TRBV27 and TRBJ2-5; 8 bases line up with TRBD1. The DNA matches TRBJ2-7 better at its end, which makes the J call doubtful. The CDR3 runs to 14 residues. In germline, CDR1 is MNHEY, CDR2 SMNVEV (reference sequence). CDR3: CASSLVQGAVEQYF. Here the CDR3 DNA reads TGTGCCAGCAGTTTAGTCCAGGGGGCGGTCGAGCAGTACTTC.